The sequence of this TCR beta chain was determined in a study of cytomegalovirus exposure and HLA in healthy donors. Notes on the study in general: Generally TCR sequences proved uncommon, though certain public TCRs appeared in numerous donors.

The PCR used 60 Vbeta and 13 Jbeta primers. Some clones are missing from TCRdb's copy, which holds only in-frame ones; the method was immunoSEQ multiplex PCR. The data hold fewer than 150,000 clones, with 80% observed a single time. The CDR3 sequence is 14 residues long. Trimming stripped 6 bases from V and 0 bases from J, with 9 bases between. The germline CDR1 and CDR2 sequences are SGHAT and FQNNGV. As to this clone: What it recognizes is unknown.

Material for sequencing was PBMCs. The sequence came from a man aged 35-49 years in good health and CMV-seronegative. The chain carries TRBV11-2 and TRBJ2-1; D may be TRBD1 (6 bases). CDR3: CASRLDSSYNEQFF. CDR3 sequence (DNA): TGTGCCAGCAGGTTGGACAGCTCCTACAATGAGCAGTTCTTC.